This T cell receptor beta chain came from a study of T cell repertoires in cytomegalovirus infection. At the level of the study: Indications of both CMV infection and matching HLA type were provided by public TCR beta signatures.

Details on this clonotype: Its antigen is unknown.

Study conclusions and caveats: HLA-C-restricted CMV-specific TCR beta clonotypes were dominant in the ex vivo response. Cumulated frequencies of public TCR beta families served to identify carriers of CMV plus the relevant HLA.

One entry per CDR3 protein, called by TCRdb with MiXCR from the reads. The table lists about 530,000 distinct CDR3 sequences, 26% of them singletons. From germline, CDR1 is MNHEY and CDR2 SVGEGT. This CDR3 has 20 amino acids. V lost 7 bases and J 4 bases, leaving 33 bases between the germline ends. This clonotype was obtained from a human donor in good health (CMV status not recorded). Some clones in this sample may be carry-over from other donors' samples. Source material: PBMCs. The rearrangement links TRBV6-2 or TRBV6-3 to TRBJ2-3; the D call may be TRBD1 or TRBD2 (6 bases each). The CDR3 DNA follows: TGTGCCAGCACCCAATTCAGATTAGGGGGGCCAGCGAGAGACGCAGATACGCAGTATTTT. Its protein is CASTQFRLGGPARDADTQYF.